A single sample gave rise to the 12 T cell receptor beta chains below, sequenced in a study of T cell repertoires in cytomegalovirus infection (dated 2019 in TCRdb). Instrument used: Illumina HiSeq 1500. The raw public reads went through TCRdb reprocessing: fastp at Q25, MiXCR clone calling, in-frame beta chains kept. CDR3 protein sequences are deduplicated, and each keeps its most common genes and DNA. Here the sample has about 920,000 distinct CDR3 sequences; roughly 30% occur a single time. Together, the top ten hold over 10% of the sample. What the treatment or condition label conveys for this sample: in vitro stimulation with specific CMV peptide epitopes to enrich CMV-specific T cells. Their specific antigens are unknown. This specimen was cultured CD8+ T cells from PBMCs, taken from culture after CMV antigen stimulation. The receptor source for this set is a human donor in good health (CMV status not recorded). Some clones in this sample may be carry-over from other donors' samples.

The chain recombines TRBV27 with TRBJ1-3, with D hard to call. The V end was cut by 5 bases, the J end by 4 bases, with 6 bases between. CDR3 length equals 12 residues. CDR1 and CDR2 (germline): MNHEY, SMNVEV (reference sequence). CDR3 DNA sequence: TGTGCCAGCAGTGGCCCAGGAAACACCATATATTTT. Its protein product is CASSGPGNTIYF.

V usage is TRBV2 and J usage is TRBJ2-3; D possibly matches TRBD1 or TRBD2 (6 bases each). The CDR3 covers 14 residues. Trimming shortened V by 7 bases and J by 4 bases, and 15 bases separated the two germline ends. Germline CDR1 is SNHLY and CDR2 is FYNNEI. The CDR3 region is CASTPTGASDTQYF. CDR3 nucleotides: TGTGCCAGCACTCCCACGGGGGCGTCAGATACGCAGTATTTT.

In its sample, this clonotype was seen a few times. The chain employs TRBV12-3 or TRBV12-4 and TRBJ2-1; D may be TRBD2 (7 bases). Deletions cut 5 bases from V and 8 bases from J, with 13 bases between. The CDR3 is made up of 13 amino acids. The CDR3 DNA sequence: TGTGCCAGCAGTAGGGGGGGGGCTTATGAGCAGTTCTTC. As protein: CASSRGGAYEQFF.

J is TRBJ1-5 and V is TRBV6-2 or TRBV6-3, with 7 bases fitting TRBD1. V gave up 8 bases and J gave up 2 bases; unmatched junction bases: 6. The CDR3 has 14 residues. CDR1 MNHEY and CDR2 SVGEGT come from the germline V gene. The DNA of the CDR3 is TGTGCCAGCGGCCGGGACAGCCGCAATCAGCCCCAGCATTTT. Its protein product is CASGRDSRNQPQHF.

This clonotype appeared once. This chain connects TRBV5-6 to TRBJ1-6; 8 nucleotides match TRBD1. Trimming removed 5 bases from V and 10 bases from J; junction bases left unmatched: 17. Germline CDR1 is SGHDT and CDR2 is YYEEEE. This CDR3 has 17 amino acids. This chain's CDR3 is CASRLMATGTGPSPLHF. CDR3 sequence (DNA): TGTGCCAGCAGGTTAATGGCAACCGGGACAGGTCCATCACCCCTCCACTTT.

Regarding this clonotype: A much larger clonotype is one base distant, so this may be a read error. The V gene is TRBV7-6, the J gene TRBJ2-1, with 8 bases lining up with TRBD2. Trimming removed 2 bases from V and 9 bases from J; junction bases left unmatched: 15. Germline CDR1 and CDR2: SGHVS and FNYEAQ. The CDR3 loop spans 17 amino acids. This CDR3 is CASSLPRTSRGVIEQFF. The CDR3 region has the DNA TGTGCCAGCAGCTTACCGCGGACTAGCAGGGGTGTGATTGAGCAGTTCTTC.

This clonotype was seen more than once but under ten times. The V and J genes are TRBV2 and TRBJ2-7, with TRBD1 matching over 7 bases. CDR1 is SNHLY, CDR2 FYNNEI, per germline. The CDR3 has 15 amino acids. Germline trimming cut 4 bases from V and 3 bases from J; bases unmatched to any gene: 9. Written as DNA, the CDR3 is TGTGCCAGCAGTGGACAGGGCAACTTCGGCTACGAGCAGTACGTC. Amino acid sequence: CASSGQGNFGYEQYV.

In DNA, the CDR3 is TGCGCCAGCAGCCAAGGGACCTGGGGGGGGGACACTGAAGCTTTCTTT. It yields the protein CASSQGTWGGDTEAFF. The chain joins TRBV4-1 to TRBJ1-1; D possibly corresponds to TRBD1 (5 bases). The ends were cut back, 1 base at V and 3 bases at J, with 15 bases in the middle. The CDR3 sequence is 16 residues long. Germline V gives CDR1 MGHRA, CDR2 YSYEKL.

V and J are TRBV6-5 and TRBJ1-1; 7 bases map to TRBD1. The length of the CDR3 is 13 residues. The trim removed 6 bases at V and 5 bases at J, leaving 6 bases unmatched. Germline CDR1 and CDR2: MNHEY and SVGAGI. CDR3 sequence reads: CASRPGTATEAFF. CDR3 sequence (DNA): TGTGCCAGCAGGCCCGGGACAGCGACTGAAGCTTTCTTT.

The chain links TRBV24-1 to TRBJ1-5, with D perhaps TRBD1 (5 bases). The V gene lost 10 bases and the J gene lost 7 bases, with 13 bases spanning the gap. Germline loops: CDR1 KGHDR, CDR2 SFDVKD. The CDR3 is 12 residues long. CDR3 nucleotides: TGTGCCACTGGGGGAGGGCGGCAGCCCCAGCATTTT. Translating gives CATGGGRQPQHF.

This clonotype was detected only a few times. CDR3 sequence: CASSQDLGTGELFF. In DNA, the CDR3 is TGCGCCAGCAGCCAAGATCTCGGGACCGGGGAGCTGTTTTTT. This chain uses TRBV4-3 with TRBJ2-2; D not certain. This CDR3 is 14 amino acids long. V dropped 0 bases and J dropped 5 bases, with 7 bases sitting between them. Germline V gene sequence: CDR1 LGHNA, CDR2 YSLEER.

This clonotype was picked up one time. This sequence joins TRBV5-5 and TRBJ2-2; TRBD1 aligns across 10 bases. Germline trimming cut 4 bases from V and 5 bases from J; bases unmatched to any gene: 5. CDR1 is SGHKS, CDR2 YYEKEE, per germline (reference sequence). The CDR3 is 15 amino acids. The CDR3 bases are TGTGCCAGCAGCCGGGGGACAGGGGTGACCGGGGAGCTGTTTTTT. Its protein is CASSRGTGVTGELFF.